This T cell receptor beta chain was profiled in a study of blood T cell repertoires in COVID-19. Allocation to cohorts depended on clinical history reported by the participants. The repertoire was sequenced with immunoSEQ multiplex PCR; TCRdb's copy has only in-frame clones and lacks some. The profile covers about 310,000 clones, with roughly 85% appearing a single time and 1.5% to 2% taken by the ten largest. The CDR3 runs 15 residues. V lost 6 bases to trimming and J lost 0 bases, with 12 bases between them. Germline loops: CDR1 MNHEY, CDR2 SVGEGT. This sequence was found in a woman between 25 and 40 years old who had been exposed to COVID-19. The sequencing sample was made of PBMCs or T cells enriched from blood (not recorded which). V and J are TRBV6-2 or TRBV6-3 and TRBJ1-3; perhaps TRBD1 as D (5 bases). The CDR3 sequence is CASSRRQRSGNTIYF. The DNA of the CDR3 is TGTGCCAGCAGCCGCCGACAGCGCTCTGGAAACACCATATATTTT.